Presented here are 30 T cell receptor beta chains from one specimen sequenced in a study of T cell responses to AZD1222 COVID-19 vaccine. Sequencing used immunoSEQ multiplex PCR; TCRdb keeps in-frame clones, though not all of them. This table has 180,000 or so clones, roughly 94% appearing once. Sequenced here: peripheral blood, sampled 28 days after the second AZD1222 dose. These receptors were obtained from an adult who received the AZD1222 COVID-19 vaccine.

There are a few counts of this clone. J is TRBJ1-5 and V is TRBV24-1; D might be TRBD1 (5 bases). There are 14 residues in the CDR3. V lost 4 bases and J 9 bases, leaving 15 bases between the germline ends. Germline CDR1 is KGHDR and CDR2 is SFDVKD. The CDR3 loop is CATSDSRDPRPQHF. In DNA, the CDR3 is TGTGCCACCAGTGACTCCCGGGACCCTCGGCCCCAGCATTTT.

This chain connects TRBV19 to TRBJ1-1; D is uncertain. The V end was cut by 1 base, the J end by 0 bases, with 15 bases between. The germline gives CDR1 LNHDA, CDR2 SQIVND (reference sequence). The CDR3 is 17 amino acids. As DNA, the CDR3 is TGTGCCAGTAGTATAGTGGGGATGGGGTCGATGAACACTGAAGCTTTCTTT. This sequence encodes CASSIVGMGSMNTEAFF.

The rearrangement joins TRBV30 to TRBJ1-4; 7 nucleotides align to TRBD1. V lost 5 bases to trimming and J lost 7 bases; unmatched junction nucleotides: 10. CDR1 and CDR2 (germline): GTSNPN, SVGIG (reference sequence). This CDR3 is 14 amino acids long. In DNA form, the CDR3 reads TGTGCCTGGTCCCCGGGACAGTCGGGTGAAAAACTGTTTTTT. Encoded protein: CAWSPGQSGEKLFF.

The chain carries TRBV19 and TRBJ2-2; the D gene could be TRBD1 or TRBD2 (5 bases each). This CDR3 has 15 amino acids. Germline V CDR1 and CDR2: LNHDA, SQIVND (reference sequence). Trimming took 3 bases from V and 3 from J, leaving 11 bases between them. The CDR3 sequence: CASSIGGRDTGELFF. Here the CDR3 DNA reads TGTGCCAGTAGTATTGGGGGACGGGACACCGGGGAGCTGTTTTTT.

The chain employs TRBV30 and TRBJ1-2; no clear D. V gave up 0 bases and J gave up 4 bases, with 18 bases separating them. CDR3 length: 16 amino acids. Germline V CDR1 and CDR2: GTSNPN, SVGIG (reference sequence). The CDR3 nucleotides are TGTGCCTGGAGTGTACGTGGAGTAGTTGGCCTCTATGGCTACACCTTC. Protein: CAWSVRGVVGLYGYTF. The full variable domain, its missing parts supplied by reference TRBV30 and TRBJ1-2, is SQTIHQWPATLVQPVGSPLSLECTVEGTSNPNLYWYRQAAGRGLQLLFYSVGIGQISSEVPQNLSASRPQDRQFILSSKKLLLSDSGFYLCAWSVRGVVGLYGYTFGSGTRLTVV.

The chain uses TRBV3-1 (or the pseudogene TRBV3-2) and TRBJ1-1; D gene uncertain. Trimming stripped 0 bases from V and 6 bases from J, with 5 bases between. This CDR3 has 12 residues. Germline V CDR1 and CDR2: LGHDT, YNNKEL (reference sequence). CDR3 in amino acids: CASSQERAEAFF. DNA of the CDR3: TGTGCCAGCAGCCAAGAACGCGCTGAAGCTTTCTTT.

This chain joins TRBV10-3 and TRBJ1-2; TRBD1 matches at 7 bases. J lost 0 bases, V lost 5 bases, and 6 bases had no gene match. Germline V gene lookup returns CDR1 ENHRY and CDR2 SYGVKD. The CDR3 length is 15 residues. For the CDR3, the DNA is TGTGCCATCAGTCCCGGGACAGCCCCTAACTATGGCTACACCTTC. Amino acid sequence: CAISPGTAPNYGYTF.

V and J are TRBV9 and TRBJ2-1; D not certain. Trimming removed 3 bases from V and 8 bases from J, with 18 bases in between. The CDR3 runs 15 residues. Germline lookup yields CDR1 SGDLS and CDR2 YYNGEE. The CDR3 sequence: CASSAHGPLGDEQFF. The CDR3 DNA follows: TGTGCCAGCAGCGCCCATGGACCGCTAGGCGATGAGCAGTTCTTC.

The chain is built from TRBV7-2 and TRBJ2-5; 8 bases fit TRBD1. The CDR3 consists of 18 residues. The ends lost 2 bases at V and 1 base at J; junction bases unmatched: 12. In germline, CDR1 is SGHTA, CDR2 FQGNSA. This CDR3 is CASSLFQGANSRQETQYF. For the CDR3, the DNA is TGTGCCAGCAGCTTATTTCAGGGGGCTAATTCCCGCCAAGAGACCCAGTACTTC.

The chain couples TRBV10-3 to TRBJ1-4; 7 bases fit TRBD1. Germline CDR1 ENHRY, CDR2 SYGVKD. The CDR3 length is 14 residues. Trimming removed 10 bases from V and 7 bases from J; junction bases left unmatched: 12. The CDR3 sequence: CATRGGTEGEKLFF. The DNA for the CDR3 is TGTGCCACCCGGGGGGGGACAGAAGGTGAAAAACTGTTTTTT.

The chain links TRBV27 to TRBJ2-7; D is uncertain. V was shortened by 3 bases and J by 3 bases, with 12 bases between the two germline ends. Germline V lookup: CDR1 MNHEY, CDR2 SMNVEV (reference sequence). This CDR3 contains 14 residues. The CDR3 protein is CASSFLGEYYEQYF. The CDR3 DNA sequence: TGTGCCAGCAGTTTCCTCGGCGAGTACTACGAGCAGTACTTC.

The chain joins TRBV19 to TRBJ2-1; 7 positions agree with TRBD2. From germline, CDR1 is LNHDA and CDR2 SQIVND (reference sequence). J was trimmed by 11 bases and V by 4 bases; bases with no gene match: 11. The CDR3 consists of 14 residues. The CDR3 loop is CASSTSGLTMKQFF. The CDR3 nucleotides are TGTGCCAGTAGTACTAGCGGACTTACAATGAAGCAGTTCTTC. The full variable domain, completed using reference TRBV19 and TRBJ2-1, is DGGITQSPKYLFRKEGQNVTLSCEQNLNHDAMYWYRQDPGQGLRLIYYSQIVNDFQKGDIAEGYSVSREKKESFPLTVTSAQKNPTAFYLCASSTSGLTMKQFFGPGTRLTVL.

The chain links TRBV5-6 to TRBJ1-5; perhaps TRBD1 as D (6 bases). Germline values: CDR1 SGHDT, CDR2 YYEEEE. CDR3 length: 14 residues. V dropped 6 bases and J dropped 4 bases, with 14 bases sitting between them. The CDR3 reads CASTTGGPNQPQHF. DNA for the CDR3: TGTGCCAGCACCACGGGGGGGCCGAATCAGCCCCAGCATTTT.

The chain couples TRBV5-4 to TRBJ1-1, with TRBD1 matching over 7 bases. This CDR3 is built from 15 residues. Germline assignment: CDR1 SGHNT and CDR2 YYREEE (reference sequence). Losses at the gene ends were 0 bases for V and 5 bases for J; bases not matched to a gene: 7. CDR3 region: CASSLDRGVVTEAFF. For the CDR3, the DNA is TGTGCCAGCAGCTTGGACAGGGGCGTTGTAACTGAAGCTTTCTTT.

The genes are TRBV12-5 and TRBJ1-1; TRBD1 aligns across 9 bases. Germline V gene data show CDR1 as LGHNT and CDR2 as FRNRAP. This CDR3 contains 16 residues. V lost 2 bases, J lost 4 bases, and 8 bases stayed unmatched. CDR3 nucleotide sequence: TGTGCTAGTGGTTTGCCTTCGGGACAGGGAATCACTGAAGCTTTCTTT. Amino acids: CASGLPSGQGITEAFF.

This chain joins TRBV3-1 (or the pseudogene TRBV3-2) and TRBJ2-1; 9 nucleotides line up with TRBD2. The CDR3 loop spans 14 amino acids. Per germline, CDR1 LGHDT and CDR2 YNNKEL (reference sequence). V lost 5 bases and J lost 9; bases outside the gene matches: 8. This chain's CDR3 is CASSTTSGRPEQFF. Here the CDR3 DNA reads TGTGCCAGCAGCACGACTAGCGGCCGACCTGAGCAGTTCTTC.

The chain joins TRBV30 to TRBJ2-7; either TRBD1 or TRBD2 may fit D (6 bases each). Looked up from germline, CDR1 is GTSNPN and CDR2 is SVGIG (reference sequence). This CDR3 is 12 amino acids long. Between the trimmed V and J ends, which lost 5 bases and 2 bases, there was a span of 10 bases. CDR3 loop: CAWRGRTYEQYF. The CDR3 DNA reads TGTGCCTGGCGGGGGCGCACCTACGAGCAGTACTTC. The whole variable domain, remainder taken from reference TRBV30 and TRBJ2-7, is SQTIHQWPATLVQPVGSPLSLECTVEGTSNPNLYWYRQAAGRGLQLLFYSVGIGQISSEVPQNLSASRPQDRQFILSSKKLLLSDSGFYLCAWRGRTYEQYFGPGTRLTVT.

This chain joins TRBV9 and TRBJ1-6, with 12 bases lining up with TRBD1. Germline CDR1 and CDR2: SGDLS and YYNGEE. This CDR3 has 15 amino acids. Unmatched junction bases numbered 4, after V lost 3 bases and J lost 9 bases. The CDR3 DNA follows: TGTGCCAGCAGCGGGGACAGGGGGCGCCTTTCACCCCTCCACTTT. Amino acid sequence: CASSGDRGRLSPLHF. The entire variable domain, with the rest obtained from reference TRBV9 and TRBJ1-6, is as follows: DSGVTQTPKHLITATGQRVTLRCSPRSGDLSVYWYQQSLDQGLQFLIQYYNGEERAKGNILERFSAQQFPDLHSELNLSSLELGDSALYFCASSGDRGRLSPLHFGNGTRLTVT.

This CDR3 reads CASSLYIGITNEQYF. The CDR3 region has the DNA TGTGCCAGCAGTTTATATATCGGGATTACGAACGAGCAGTACTTC. The V call is TRBV28, the J call TRBJ2-7, with a weak D call TRBD2 (5 bases). The CDR3 runs to 15 residues. Germline CDR1 and CDR2: MDHEN and SYDVKM. Trimming removed 1 base at V and 5 bases at J, with 15 bases between.

The CDR3 region is CASSLRVSGANVLTF. In DNA, the CDR3 is TGTGCCAGCAGCCTCAGGGTCTCTGGGGCCAACGTCCTGACTTTC. J is TRBJ2-6 and V is TRBV13; weak D call: TRBD1 (5 bases). Germline loops: CDR1 PRHDT, CDR2 FYEKMQ (reference sequence). V shed 5 bases and J shed 0 bases, with 8 bases lying between them. The CDR3 has 15 residues.

The chain employs TRBV7-9 and TRBJ1-1; 7 bases align to TRBD1. The CDR3 contains 15 residues. V trimming: 5 bases; J trimming: 7 bases; junction bases outside the gene matches: 13. Germline V gene sequence: CDR1 SEHNR, CDR2 FQNEAQ (reference sequence). The DNA for the CDR3 is TGTGCCAGCAGCCCCGACAGGGTTGGCTTCAGTGAAGCTTTCTTT. It is translated as CASSPDRVGFSEAFF.

The chain is built from TRBV10-2 and TRBJ1-5; no firm D call. Germline values: CDR1 WSHSY, CDR2 SAAADI. The CDR3 runs to 15 residues. Trimming shortened V by 4 bases and J by 2 bases, and 12 bases separated the two germline ends. The CDR3 protein is CASSVERDGNQPQHF. Written as DNA, the CDR3 is TGCGCCAGCAGTGTAGAGAGGGATGGCAATCAGCCCCAGCATTTT.

The rearrangement joins TRBV25-1 to TRBJ2-7; TRBD1 or TRBD2 may be the D gene (5 bases each). The V gene's germline CDR1 is MGHDK and CDR2 SYGVNS. V gave up 1 base and J gave up 5 bases, with 9 bases separating them. The CDR3 extends over 13 amino acids. The CDR3 spells CASSELGVHEQYF. CDR3 coding DNA: TGTGCCAGCAGTGAATTGGGGGTCCACGAGCAGTACTTC.

This chain links TRBV7-2 with TRBJ2-2; no reliable D call. V was clipped by 0 bases and J by 5 bases, with 7 bases between them. Germline V lookup: CDR1 SGHTA, CDR2 FQGNSA. The CDR3 length is 14 residues. CDR3 residues: CASSLAEVTGELFF. In DNA form, the CDR3 reads TGTGCCAGCAGCTTAGCCGAGGTGACCGGGGAGCTGTTTTTT.

The chain joins TRBV19 to TRBJ1-6; weak D call: TRBD1 (6 bases). Trimming took off 3 bases at V and 3 bases at J, with 12 bases between the two ends. The CDR3 length is 16 residues. Germline V CDR1 and CDR2: LNHDA, SQIVND (reference sequence). The CDR3 DNA follows: TGTGCCAGTAGTATGGGACACGGGAGCTATAATTCACCCCTCCACTTT. Its translation is CASSMGHGSYNSPLHF.

The V call is TRBV5-1, the J call TRBJ1-5, with D uncertain. CDR3 length: 18 amino acids. Deletions cut 4 bases from V and 4 bases from J, with 24 bases between. Germline V gene sequence: CDR1 SGHRS, CDR2 YFSETQ. The CDR3 is CASSLGPQDDRSNQPQHF. The CDR3 DNA sequence: TGCGCCAGCAGCCTCGGACCACAAGACGACCGTAGTAATCAGCCCCAGCATTTT.

CDR3 nucleotides: TGTGCCAGCAAAGGGGGGGCTTTCACCGGGGAGCTGTTTTTT. It translates to CASKGGAFTGELFF. The chain carries TRBV6-5 and TRBJ2-2; tentatively, D is TRBD2 (7 bases). The CDR3 totals 14 residues. Between the trimmed V and J ends, which lost 7 bases and 4 bases, there was a span of 13 bases. Germline CDR1 reads MNHEY; CDR2 reads SVGAGI.

The chain combines TRBV28 with TRBJ1-2, with 7 bases aligning to TRBD1. The V gene's germline CDR1 is MDHEN and CDR2 SYDVKM. The CDR3 is 14 residues long. V was clipped by 6 bases and J by 3 bases; unmatched bases: 7. The CDR3 sequence: CASSRRGTDYGYTF. In DNA, the CDR3 is TGTGCCAGCAGCCGCAGGGGGACGGACTATGGCTACACCTTC.

The V gene is TRBV4-1, the J gene TRBJ2-3; D is unclear. The V gene's germline CDR1 is MGHRA and CDR2 YSYEKL. The CDR3 has 18 residues. Between the trimmed V and J ends, which lost 1 base and 0 bases, there was a span of 17 bases. CDR3 DNA: TGCGCCAGCAGCCAAGGGCCCCCTACGGGCGGTAGCACAGATACGCAGTATTTT. It yields the protein CASSQGPPTGGSTDTQYF.

The rearrangement joins TRBV30 to TRBJ1-2; 9 bases agree with TRBD1. Germline trimming cut 2 bases from V and 8 bases from J; bases unmatched to any gene: 12. The CDR3 length is 15 residues. Germline V gene data show CDR1 as GTSNPN and CDR2 as SVGIG (reference sequence). CDR3 bases: TGTGCCTGGAGTCCCGGGGGGACAGGGCCCACCGGCTACACCTTC. Encoded protein: CAWSPGGTGPTGYTF.